The table lists the clone carrying this T cell receptor beta chain with many counts. What it recognizes is unknown. The CDR3 sequence is 15 residues long. Germline CDR1 is SGHKS and CDR2 is YYEKEE (reference sequence). V was pared by 3 bases and J by 1 base, with 14 bases between. Attachment of unique molecular identifiers to individual cDNA molecules was performed in the library. Using its own MiXCR run on the 5' RACE reads, TCRdb lists one record per CDR3 protein. This sample yields 130,000 or so distinct CDR3 sequences, of which around 4% are seen a single time; around 1.4% belongs to the top ten. Unseparated into fractions, whole blood served as the source from which total RNA was extracted. This record belongs to a study of human T cells and chemical hapten exposure. Study background: Per-sample TCR yield variation was attributed mainly to small pooled library volume differences.

The study, taken as a whole, reports: TCRs exceeding a frequency of 1 in 1000 stayed unchanged under DPC sensitization.

The V and J genes are TRBV5-5 and TRBJ2-7; no definite D call. The TCR comes from a female donor in good health. In DNA, the CDR3 is TGTGCCAGCAGCTCCGCTTCAAAACAGTCCTACGAGCAGTACTTC. As protein: CASSSASKQSYEQYF.